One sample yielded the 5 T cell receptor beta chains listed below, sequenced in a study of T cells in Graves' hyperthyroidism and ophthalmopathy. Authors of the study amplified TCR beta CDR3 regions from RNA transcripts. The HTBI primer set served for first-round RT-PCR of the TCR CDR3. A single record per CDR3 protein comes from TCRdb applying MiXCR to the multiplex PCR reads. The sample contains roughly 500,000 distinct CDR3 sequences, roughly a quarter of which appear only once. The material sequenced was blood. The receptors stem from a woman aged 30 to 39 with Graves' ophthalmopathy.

For the CDR3, the DNA is TGTGCCAGCAGTCCGGGAAATAGCAATCAGCCCCAGCATTTT. Its protein is CASSPGNSNQPQHF. The V call is TRBV2, the J call TRBJ1-5; D is ambiguous. The V end lost 5 bases, the J end lost 0 bases, and 8 bases lay between the germline ends. Germline V gene data show CDR1 as SNHLY and CDR2 as FYNNEI. This CDR3 comprises 14 residues.

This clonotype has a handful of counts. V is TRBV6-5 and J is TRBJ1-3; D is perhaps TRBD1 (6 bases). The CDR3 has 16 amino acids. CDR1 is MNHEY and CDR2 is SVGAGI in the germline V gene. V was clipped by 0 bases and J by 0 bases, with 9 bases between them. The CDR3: CASSYSGQYSGNTIYF. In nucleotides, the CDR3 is TGTGCCAGCAGTTACTCCGGACAGTACTCTGGAAACACCATATATTTT.

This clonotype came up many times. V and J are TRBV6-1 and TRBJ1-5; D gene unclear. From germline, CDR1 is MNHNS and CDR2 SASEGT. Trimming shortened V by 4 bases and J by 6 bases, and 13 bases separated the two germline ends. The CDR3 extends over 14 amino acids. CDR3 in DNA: TGTGCCAGCAGTGTGATTGGCGAGTCTCAGCCCCAGCATTTT. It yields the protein CASSVIGESQPQHF.

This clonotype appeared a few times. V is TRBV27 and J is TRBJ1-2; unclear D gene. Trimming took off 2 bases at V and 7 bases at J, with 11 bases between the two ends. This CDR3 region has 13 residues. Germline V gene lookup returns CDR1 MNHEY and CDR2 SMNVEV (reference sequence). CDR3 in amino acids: CASSLGDNLGYTF. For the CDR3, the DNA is TGTGCCAGCAGTTTAGGTGACAACCTTGGCTACACCTTC.

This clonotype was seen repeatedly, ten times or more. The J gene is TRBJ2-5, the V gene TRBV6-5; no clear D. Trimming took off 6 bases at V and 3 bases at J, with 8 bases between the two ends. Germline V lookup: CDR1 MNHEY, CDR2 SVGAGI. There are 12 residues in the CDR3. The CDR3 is CASSQRKETQYF. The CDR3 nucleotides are TGTGCCAGCAGCCAAAGAAAAGAGACCCAGTACTTC.